This section outlines one TCR beta chain sequence together with its context. Its antigen is not known. Produced via immunoSEQ multiplex PCR; TCRdb's table is partial and in-frame only. Here the sample spans fewer than 120,000 clones, roughly 92% being singletons. The ends were cut back, 6 bases at V and 1 base at J, with 16 bases in the middle. The germline V gene encodes CDR1 MNHEY and CDR2 SMNVEV (reference sequence). This CDR3 is 16 amino acids long. These data are taken from a study of siplizumab effects on memory and regulatory T cells. Findings and limits, study-wide: Naive T cell populations appeared to exhibit greater diversity than memory cells and appeared to be major alloresponse contributors. Solely a minor proportion of alloreactive clones could be assigned to unstimulated subsets.

This clonotype was obtained from a human donor in good health. This chain joins TRBV27 and TRBJ2-1, with D perhaps given as TRBD1 or TRBD2 (5 bases each). Material for sequencing was CD4+ T cells sorted from blood. CDR3 residues: CASSQGETGSYNEQFF. In DNA, the CDR3 is TGTGCCAGCAGCCAGGGAGAAACGGGATCCTACAATGAGCAGTTCTTC.